These 25 T cell receptor beta chains came from one sample sequenced in a study of breast tumors, draining lymph nodes, adjacent tissues. Breast cancer patients provided tissue from their axillary draining lymph nodes. TCRdb analysed the multiplex PCR reads with MiXCR anew, one entry per CDR3 protein. In the table there are fewer than 200,000 distinct CDR3 sequences, roughly 30% of which are singletons. Sequencing input: axillary lymph node tissue. These receptor sequences come from a female donor with breast cancer. Some clones in this sample may be carry-over from other donors' samples.

The sample holds many counts of this clonotype. The gene calls are TRBV12-3 or TRBV12-4 and TRBJ2-3; D uncertain. This CDR3 is 13 amino acids long. Deletions cut 1 base from V and 8 bases from J, with 10 bases between. The CDR3 reads CASSLELGVTQYF. The CDR3 region has the DNA TGTGCCAGCAGTTTAGAGTTGGGTGTTACGCAGTATTTT.

This sequence joins TRBV20-1 and TRBJ1-6; 8 nucleotides agree with TRBD1. V shed 5 bases and J 13 bases; nucleotides not matched to a gene: 22. There are 17 residues in the CDR3. The germline CDR1 and CDR2 sequences are DFQATT and SNEGSKA (reference sequence). The CDR3 DNA reads as TGCAGTGCTGTGATGCTAGGACAGGGAACCCGGAATCAGCCCCTCCACTTT. Its translation is CSAVMLGQGTRNQPLHF.

This clonotype has ten or more counts. The CDR3 nucleotides read TGTGCCAGCAGTGAGCGTTTATATGGCTACACCTTC. It encodes CASSERLYGYTF. The chain uses TRBV6-1 and TRBJ1-2; D gene unclear. Per germline, CDR1 MNHNS and CDR2 SASEGT. Trimming cost V 3 bases and J 5 bases, with 7 bases left between them. This CDR3 has 12 amino acids.

The sample holds a few counts of this clonotype. The V call is TRBV6-5, the J call TRBJ2-7; D might be TRBD2 (5 bases). Trimming took off 5 bases at V and 7 bases at J, with 21 bases between the two ends. CDR1 and CDR2 from the germline V gene are MNHEY and SVGAGI. This CDR3 has 15 residues. The CDR3 coding sequence is TGTGCCAGCAGTCCCCGACTCGAGGTCCGGGGTGAGCAGTACTTC. Translated, it gives CASSPRLEVRGEQYF.

This clonotype has a count of ten or more. The chain is built from TRBV20-1 and TRBJ2-6; a weak D match, TRBD2 (5 bases). Between the trimmed V and J ends, which lost 6 bases and 0 bases, there was a span of 12 bases. Germline CDR1 reads DFQATT; CDR2 reads SNEGSKA (reference sequence). The CDR3 has 15 residues. The CDR3 region has the DNA TGCAGTGCAAAAGAGGGCCCCTCTGGGGCCAACGTCCTGACTTTC. Protein product: CSAKEGPSGANVLTF.

This clonotype was seen ten or more times. The genes are TRBV7-2 and TRBJ2-1; D not certain. The CDR3 is 14 residues long. V was trimmed by 3 bases and J by 1 base, leaving 7 bases between them. The germline V gene encodes CDR1 SGHTA and CDR2 FQGNSA. The CDR3 DNA reads as TGTGCCAGCAGCTTGGTGCCTTCCTACAATGAGCAGTTCTTC. Translation gives CASSLVPSYNEQFF.

This chain connects TRBV5-5 to TRBJ2-5, with 7 positions matching TRBD2. Germline values: CDR1 SGHKS, CDR2 YYEKEE (reference sequence). Trimming took 7 bases from V and 5 from J; bases not matched to a gene: 14. The CDR3 contains 15 residues. CDR3 loop: CASGQGPGGSETQYF. Here the CDR3 DNA reads TGTGCCAGCGGCCAAGGACCGGGAGGAAGCGAGACCCAGTACTTC.

This clonotype has ten or more counts. The rearrangement uses TRBV11-3 and TRBJ2-2; 10 positions match TRBD2. Germline CDR1 reads SGHNT; CDR2 reads YENEEA. This CDR3 spans 17 amino acids. V was pared by 1 base and J by 4 bases, with 6 bases of the junction left unmatched. The CDR3 DNA reads TGTGCCAGCAGCTTAGTGACAGCGGGGGGGCCCACCGGGGAGCTGTTTTTT. Translated, it gives CASSLVTAGGPTGELFF. Variable domain in full (rest from reference TRBV11-3 and TRBJ2-2): EAGVVQSPRYKIIEKKQPVAFWCNPISGHNTLYWYLQNLGQGPELLIRYENEEAVDDSQLPKDRFSAERLKGVDSTLKIQPAELGDSAVYLCASSLVTAGGPTGELFFGEGSRLTVL.

This rearrangement joins TRBV24-1 to TRBJ2-5, with D possibly matching TRBD2 (6 bases). The germline V gene has CDR1 KGHDR and CDR2 SFDVKD. Trimming shortened V by 6 bases and J by 8 bases, and 15 bases separated the two germline ends. This CDR3 has 13 amino acids. In DNA, the CDR3 is TGTGCCACCAGTTTAAGAGGGACTTCCACCCAGTACTTC. This codes for CATSLRGTSTQYF.

Note on this clonotype: This clone may be a read error of a much larger clone one base away. The missing conserved phenylalanine or tryptophan at the end of this CDR3 makes a read error likely. The chain recombines TRBV7-9 with TRBJ2-7, with D possibly TRBD2 on 5 matching bases. V lost 1 base and J lost 0, with 7 bases in between. Germline CDR1 and CDR2: SEHNR and FQNEAQ (reference sequence). CDR3 size: 14 residues. For the CDR3, the DNA is TGTGCCAGCAGCTTAGGAGAGGGCTCCTACGAGCAGTACCTC. Encoded protein: CASSLGEGSYEQYL.

This clonotype has only a few counts. Being one base from a much bigger clone, this may be a read error. This rearrangement joins TRBV5-8 to TRBJ2-2, with D maybe TRBD2 (6 bases). This CDR3 is built from 16 residues. The germline CDR1 and CDR2 sequences are SGHTS and YDEGEE. Deletions cut 2 bases from V and 3 bases from J, with 14 bases between. CDR3 DNA sequence: TGTGCCAGCAGCTTAGGAGGGACGGCCGACACCGGGGAGCTGTTTTTT. It encodes CASSLGGTADTGELFF.

V is TRBV13 and J is TRBJ1-5, with D tentatively TRBD1 (6 bases). Trimming stripped 5 bases from V and 0 bases from J, with 20 bases between. The CDR3 totals 18 residues. The germline V gene has CDR1 PRHDT and CDR2 FYEKMQ (reference sequence). The CDR3, as DNA: TGTGCCAGCAGCATTTACAGGGAGACACGGAATAGCAATCAGCCCCAGCATTTT. This encodes CASSIYRETRNSNQPQHF.

At least ten counts were recorded for this clonotype. The chain recombines TRBV27 with TRBJ1-4, with D perhaps TRBD1 (5 bases). The CDR3 sequence is 15 residues long. The V and J ends lost 7 bases and 5 bases respectively, with 17 bases between them. Germline V gives CDR1 MNHEY, CDR2 SMNVEV (reference sequence). The CDR3 nucleotides read TGTGCCAGCACCGATTTAGGCAGGGTCAATGAAAAACTGTTTTTT. Translated: CASTDLGRVNEKLFF.

This clonotype was counted many times. The V call is TRBV6-5, the J call TRBJ1-2, with a tentative D call TRBD1 (6 bases). The germline V gene encodes CDR1 MNHEY and CDR2 SVGAGI. V was shortened by 5 bases and J by 4 bases, with 20 bases between the two germline ends. The CDR3 runs to 16 residues. The CDR3 DNA is TGTGCCAGCAGTCAAGTAACAGGGAGCGGAATCTATGGCTACACCTTC. It yields the protein CASSQVTGSGIYGYTF.

This chain uses TRBV2 with TRBJ1-4, with D unclear. This CDR3 spans 15 amino acids. CDR1 is SNHLY and CDR2 is FYNNEI in the germline V gene. V was clipped by 0 bases and J by 7 bases, with 12 bases between them. CDR3 loop: CASSEASGWGEKLFF. For the CDR3, the DNA is TGTGCCAGCAGTGAAGCTAGCGGGTGGGGTGAAAAACTGTTTTTT.

This clonotype was seen ten or more times. J is TRBJ1-5 and V is TRBV20-1, with 7 positions matching TRBD1. The CDR3 runs 14 residues. With V trimmed by 5 bases and J by 10 bases, 14 bases remained unmatched. CDR1 and CDR2 from the germline V gene are DFQATT and SNEGSKA (reference sequence). CDR3 region: CSAVVGQVGQPQHF. CDR3 DNA: TGCAGTGCTGTAGTAGGACAGGTTGGTCAACCCCAGCATTTT.

In its sample, this clonotype was seen a few times. This chain joins TRBV7-3 and TRBJ2-3; 10 nucleotides agree with TRBD2. The CDR3 is 16 amino acids. With 1 base clipped from V and 5 bases from J, the junction kept 6 bases outside the gene matches. Germline V gene lookup returns CDR1 SGHTA and CDR2 FQGTGA. In DNA, the CDR3 is TGTGCCAGCAGCTTAAGAGCGGGGGGGCGGGTAGATACGCAGTATTTT. It translates to CASSLRAGGRVDTQYF. The whole variable domain, remainder taken from reference TRBV7-3 and TRBJ2-3, is GAGVSQTPSNKVTEKGKYVELRCDPISGHTALYWYRQSLGQGPEFLIYFQGTGAADDSGLPNDRFFAVRPEGSVSTLKIQRTERGDSAVYLCASSLRAGGRVDTQYFGPGTRLTVL.

In its sample, this clonotype was seen many times. The chain couples TRBV12-3 or TRBV12-4 to TRBJ2-3; 7 bases align to TRBD2. The junction had 10 bases not matched to a gene; V was cut back by 8 bases and J by 2 bases. CDR3 size: 15 residues. The CDR3 is CASLPNGTITDTQYF. CDR3 bases: TGTGCCAGCCTTCCTAACGGGACTATCACAGATACGCAGTATTTT.

The table lists this clonotype with many counts. The chain links TRBV3-1 to TRBJ1-4, with D possibly matching TRBD1 (6 bases). Germline V lookup: CDR1 LGHDT, CDR2 YNNKEL (reference sequence). Trimming removed 1 base at V and 7 bases at J, with 19 bases between. CDR3 length: 17 amino acids. CDR3 in amino acids: CASSQGSYRDTREKLFF. The CDR3, as DNA: TGTGCCAGCAGCCAAGGAAGTTACCGGGACACACGTGAAAAACTGTTTTTT.

The sample holds a few counts of this clonotype. The chain couples TRBV28 to TRBJ1-2; D not certain. Per germline, CDR1 MDHEN and CDR2 SYDVKM. This CDR3 has 11 residues. Trimming removed 7 bases from V and 2 bases from J, with 5 bases in between. DNA of the CDR3: TGTGCCAGCATTGGGAACTATGGCTACACCTTC. Protein: CASIGNYGYTF.

This clonotype was observed at least ten times. The CDR3 region has the DNA TGCGCCAGCAGCCAAGCCGCCTCCGGCTACACCTTC. It translates to CASSQAASGYTF. The chain combines TRBV4-1 with TRBJ1-2; D is unclear. The germline V gene encodes CDR1 MGHRA and CDR2 YSYEKL. The CDR3 covers 12 residues. Trimming took off 1 base at V and 8 bases at J, with 8 bases between the two ends.

The CDR3 sequence is CASRKLRDRVGSPLHF. CDR3 coding DNA: TGTGCCAGCAGGAAGCTCCGGGACAGGGTTGGATCACCCCTCCACTTT. The chain combines TRBV2 with TRBJ1-6; 9 nucleotides agree with TRBD1. V trimming: 6 bases; J trimming: 10 bases; junction bases outside the gene matches: 13. The CDR3 covers 16 residues. Per the germline V gene, CDR1 is SNHLY and CDR2 is FYNNEI.

This clonotype was picked up a small number of times. V is TRBV3-1 and J is TRBJ2-1, with 8 bases identical to TRBD1. The CDR3 is made up of 13 amino acids. Germline values: CDR1 LGHDT, CDR2 YNNKEL (reference sequence). The trim removed 3 bases at V and 7 bases at J, leaving 2 bases unmatched. CDR3 protein: CASSHRGRNEQFF. DNA for the CDR3: TGTGCCAGCAGCCACAGGGGGCGGAATGAGCAGTTCTTC.

A single count supports this clonotype. It may be a read error: a sequence one base away is much more abundant. The chain recombines TRBV19 with TRBJ1-2, with D unresolved. The CDR3 has 12 residues. The germline V gene encodes CDR1 LNHDA and CDR2 SQIVND (reference sequence). V lost 5 bases to trimming and J lost 8 bases, with 12 bases between them. The CDR3 DNA follows: TGTGCCAGTAGTCTAGCCAAGGAAGGCTACACCTTC. Translated, it gives CASSLAKEGYTF.

The chain uses TRBV7-3 and TRBJ1-1; D call uncertain. V was shortened by 6 bases and J by 0 bases, with 8 bases between the two germline ends. This CDR3 comprises 13 residues. Germline V gene sequence: CDR1 SGHTA, CDR2 FQGTGA. This chain's CDR3 is CASSMAMNTEAFF. The DNA for the CDR3 is TGTGCCAGCAGTATGGCGATGAACACTGAAGCTTTCTTT.